This entry features one T cell receptor (beta chain) sequence. In the original analysis: Nucleated cell counts were estimated from reference gene primer amplification. The method was immunoSEQ multiplex PCR; TCRdb's version includes in-frame clones alone and lacks a portion of them. The DNA was the basis for D and trimming; V, J and clone size are from that table. This table has 300,000 or so clones, just under 90% appearing once. This specimen belongs to a study of blood T cell repertoires in COVID-19. Looking at the study overall: Whether acute or convalescent, the COVID-19 samples came from the United States, Italy and Spain. PBMCs, B-cell-depleted T cells, or T cells were the source of the cDNA or gDNA that made up the material.

Germline V lookup: CDR1 KGHDR, CDR2 SFDVKD. J was trimmed by 4 bases and V by 1 base; bases with no gene match: 1. This CDR3 region has 14 residues. Sequencing input: peripheral blood. This receptor was taken from a woman aged 35 to 49 with acute or convalescent COVID-19. The chain employs TRBV24-1 and TRBJ2-3, with 7 bases identical to TRBD1. The CDR3 DNA follows: TGTGCCACCAGTGATTTAGACAGGGCAGATACGCAGTATTTT. Its protein is CATSDLDRADTQYF.